This T cell receptor beta chain was obtained from a study of shared clonotypes between healthy human individuals. Whole-study results and caveats: When compared with the clonotypes that were shared by all four sorted-subset donors, the non-shared clonotypes turned out to have lower generation probabilities.

V lost 4 bases to trimming and J lost 5 bases, with 11 bases between them. Germline CDR1 GTSNPN, CDR2 SVGIG (reference sequence). The CDR3 spans 12 residues. A note on this clone: What it recognizes is unknown.

An even split of each subset's genomic DNA across several immunoSEQ plates was performed. Produced via immunoSEQ multiplex PCR; TCRdb's table is partial and in-frame only. Seen here are about 2 million clones, about 95% observed once, and the top ten hold roughly 1%. Terminally differentiated effector memory CD45RA+ cells were left out of the naive CD8 fraction, which was CD45RO-negative and positively selected for CCR7. Adult donors, all healthy and HIV-negative, had no recent acute infections or vaccinations. The rearrangement links TRBV30 to TRBJ2-5; D gene ambiguous. The sequenced sample consisted of naive CD8+ T cells sorted from blood. The clonotype comes from a man younger than 35 in good health. CDR3 protein: CAWNLLSETQYF. In nucleotides, the CDR3 is TGTGCCTGGAATCTCCTCTCGGAGACCCAGTACTTC.